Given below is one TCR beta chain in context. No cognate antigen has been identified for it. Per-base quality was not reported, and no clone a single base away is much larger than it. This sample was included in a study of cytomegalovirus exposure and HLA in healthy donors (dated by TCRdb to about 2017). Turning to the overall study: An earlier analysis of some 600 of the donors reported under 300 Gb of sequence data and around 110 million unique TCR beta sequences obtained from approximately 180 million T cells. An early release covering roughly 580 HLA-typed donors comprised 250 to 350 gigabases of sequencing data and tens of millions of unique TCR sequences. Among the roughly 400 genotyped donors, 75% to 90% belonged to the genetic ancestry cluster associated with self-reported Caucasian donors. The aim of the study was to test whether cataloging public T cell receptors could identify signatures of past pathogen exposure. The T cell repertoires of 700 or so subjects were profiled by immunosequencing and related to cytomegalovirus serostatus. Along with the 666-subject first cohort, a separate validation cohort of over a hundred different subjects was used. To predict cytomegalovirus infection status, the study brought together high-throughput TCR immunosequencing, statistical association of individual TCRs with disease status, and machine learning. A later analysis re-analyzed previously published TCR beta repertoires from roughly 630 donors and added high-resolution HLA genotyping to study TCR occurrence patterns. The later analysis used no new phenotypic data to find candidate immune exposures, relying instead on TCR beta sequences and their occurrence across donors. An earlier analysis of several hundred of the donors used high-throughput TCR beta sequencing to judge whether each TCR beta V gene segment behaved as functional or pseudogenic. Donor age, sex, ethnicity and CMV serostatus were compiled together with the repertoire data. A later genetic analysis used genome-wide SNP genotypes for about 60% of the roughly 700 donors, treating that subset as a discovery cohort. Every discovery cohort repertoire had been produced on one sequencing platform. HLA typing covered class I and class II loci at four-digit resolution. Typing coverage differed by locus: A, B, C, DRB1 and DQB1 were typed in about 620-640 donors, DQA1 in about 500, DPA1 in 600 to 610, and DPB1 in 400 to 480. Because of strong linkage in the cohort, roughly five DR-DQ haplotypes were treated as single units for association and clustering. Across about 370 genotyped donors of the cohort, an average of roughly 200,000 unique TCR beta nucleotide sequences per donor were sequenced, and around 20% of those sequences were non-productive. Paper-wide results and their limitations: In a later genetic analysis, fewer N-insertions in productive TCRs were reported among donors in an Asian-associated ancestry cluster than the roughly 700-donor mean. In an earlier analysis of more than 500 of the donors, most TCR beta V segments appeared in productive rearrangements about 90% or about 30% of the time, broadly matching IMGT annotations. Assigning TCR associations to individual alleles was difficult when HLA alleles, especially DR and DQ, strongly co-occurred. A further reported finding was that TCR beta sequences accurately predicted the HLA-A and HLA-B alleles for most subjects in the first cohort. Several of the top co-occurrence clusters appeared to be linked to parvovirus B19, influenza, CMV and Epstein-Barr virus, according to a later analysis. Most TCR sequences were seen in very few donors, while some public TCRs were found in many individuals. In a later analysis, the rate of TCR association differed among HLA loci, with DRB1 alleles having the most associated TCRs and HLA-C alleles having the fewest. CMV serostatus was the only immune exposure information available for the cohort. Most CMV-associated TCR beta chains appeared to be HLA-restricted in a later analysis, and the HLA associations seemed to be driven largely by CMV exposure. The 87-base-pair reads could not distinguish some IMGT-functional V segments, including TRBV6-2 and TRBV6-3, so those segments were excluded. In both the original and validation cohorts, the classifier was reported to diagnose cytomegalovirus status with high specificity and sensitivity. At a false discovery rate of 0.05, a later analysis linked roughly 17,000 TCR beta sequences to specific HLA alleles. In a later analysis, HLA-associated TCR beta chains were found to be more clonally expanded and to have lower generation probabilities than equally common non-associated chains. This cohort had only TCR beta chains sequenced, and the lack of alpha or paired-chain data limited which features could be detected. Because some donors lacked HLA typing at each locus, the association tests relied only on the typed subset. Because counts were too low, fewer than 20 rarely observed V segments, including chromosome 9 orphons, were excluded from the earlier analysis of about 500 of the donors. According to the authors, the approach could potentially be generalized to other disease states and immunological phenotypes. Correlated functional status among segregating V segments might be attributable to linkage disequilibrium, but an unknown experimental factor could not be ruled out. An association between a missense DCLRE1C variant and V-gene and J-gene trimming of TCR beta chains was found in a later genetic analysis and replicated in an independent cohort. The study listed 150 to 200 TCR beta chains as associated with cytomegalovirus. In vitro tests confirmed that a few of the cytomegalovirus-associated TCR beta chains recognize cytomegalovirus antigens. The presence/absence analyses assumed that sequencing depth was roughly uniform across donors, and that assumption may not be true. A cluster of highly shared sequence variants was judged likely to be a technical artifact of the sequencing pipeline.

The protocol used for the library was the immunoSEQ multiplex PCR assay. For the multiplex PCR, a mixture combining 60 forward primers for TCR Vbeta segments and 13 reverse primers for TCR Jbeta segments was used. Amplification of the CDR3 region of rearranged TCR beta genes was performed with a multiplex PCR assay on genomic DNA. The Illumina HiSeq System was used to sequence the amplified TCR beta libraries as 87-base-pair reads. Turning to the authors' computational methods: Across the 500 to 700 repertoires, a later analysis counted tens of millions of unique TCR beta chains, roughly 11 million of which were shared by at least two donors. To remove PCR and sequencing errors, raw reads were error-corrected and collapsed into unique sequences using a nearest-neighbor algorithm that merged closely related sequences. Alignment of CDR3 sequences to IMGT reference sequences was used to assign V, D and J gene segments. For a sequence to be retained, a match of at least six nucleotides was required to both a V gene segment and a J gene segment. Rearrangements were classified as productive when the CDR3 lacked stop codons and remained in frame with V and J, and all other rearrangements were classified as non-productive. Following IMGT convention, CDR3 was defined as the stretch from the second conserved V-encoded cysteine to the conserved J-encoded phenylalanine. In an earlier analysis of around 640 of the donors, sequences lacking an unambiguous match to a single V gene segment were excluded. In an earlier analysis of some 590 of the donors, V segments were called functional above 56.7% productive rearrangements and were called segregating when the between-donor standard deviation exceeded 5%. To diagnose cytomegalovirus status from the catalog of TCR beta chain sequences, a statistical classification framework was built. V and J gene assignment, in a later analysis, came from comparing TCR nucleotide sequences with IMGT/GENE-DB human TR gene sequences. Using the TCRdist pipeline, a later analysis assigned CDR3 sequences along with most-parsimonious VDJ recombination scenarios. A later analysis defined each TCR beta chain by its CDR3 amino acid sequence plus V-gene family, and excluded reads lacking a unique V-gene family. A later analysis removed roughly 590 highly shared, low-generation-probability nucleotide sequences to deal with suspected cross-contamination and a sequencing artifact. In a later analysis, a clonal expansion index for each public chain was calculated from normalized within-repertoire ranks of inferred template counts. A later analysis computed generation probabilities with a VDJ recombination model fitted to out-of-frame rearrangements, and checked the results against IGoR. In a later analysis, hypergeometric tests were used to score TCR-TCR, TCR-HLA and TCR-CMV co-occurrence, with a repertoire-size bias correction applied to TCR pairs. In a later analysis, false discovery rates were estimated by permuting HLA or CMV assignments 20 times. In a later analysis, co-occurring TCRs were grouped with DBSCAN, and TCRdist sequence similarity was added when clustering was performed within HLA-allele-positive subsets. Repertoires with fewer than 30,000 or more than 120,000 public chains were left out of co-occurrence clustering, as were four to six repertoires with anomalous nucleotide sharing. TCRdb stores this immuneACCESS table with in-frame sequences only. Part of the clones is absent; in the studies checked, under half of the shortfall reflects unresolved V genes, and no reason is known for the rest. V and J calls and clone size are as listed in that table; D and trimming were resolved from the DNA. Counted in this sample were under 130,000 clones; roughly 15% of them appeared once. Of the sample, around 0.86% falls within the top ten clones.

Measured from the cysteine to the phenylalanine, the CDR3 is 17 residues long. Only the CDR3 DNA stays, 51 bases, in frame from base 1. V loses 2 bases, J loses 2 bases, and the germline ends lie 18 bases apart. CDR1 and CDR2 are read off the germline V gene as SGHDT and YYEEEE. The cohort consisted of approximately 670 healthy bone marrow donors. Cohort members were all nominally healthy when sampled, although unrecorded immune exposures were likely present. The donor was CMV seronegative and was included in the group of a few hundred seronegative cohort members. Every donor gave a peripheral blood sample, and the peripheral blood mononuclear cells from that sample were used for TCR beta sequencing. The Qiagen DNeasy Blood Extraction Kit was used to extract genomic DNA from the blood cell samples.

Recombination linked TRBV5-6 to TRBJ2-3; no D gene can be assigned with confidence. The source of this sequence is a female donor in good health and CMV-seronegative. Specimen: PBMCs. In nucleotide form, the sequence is TGTGCCAGCAGCTTATCCTTACGACAAACCTCCACAGATACGCAGTATTTT. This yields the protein CASSLSLRQTSTDTQYF.